The present T cell receptor beta chain was sequenced within a study of CD8+CD57+ T cells in acquired aplastic anemia. Study details: DNA from sorted CD4+ and CD8+ cells averaged approximately 3.5 ug.

Both TCR beta VDJ combination and CDR3 sequence profiling were carried out. Genomic DNA was the template for this profiling. In TCRdb, the reads were re-called with MiXCR into one record per CDR3 protein. Seen here are about 160,000 distinct CDR3 sequences, around 50% observed once, and the top ten hold less than 3%. Study-wide results and limits: CD8+ Simpson's diversity in patients was not significantly different from that in controls.

Germline lookup yields CDR1 DFQATT and CDR2 SNEGSKA (reference sequence). Trimming at V came to 5 bases and at J to 3 bases, leaving 6 bases not matched to a gene. The CDR3 sequence is 14 residues long. Patients chosen for sequencing had CD8+CD57+ cells that had expanded, as shown by flow cytometry. All patients were therapy-naive when blood was sampled. This clonotype was recorded many times. The antigen remains undetermined. The chain has TRBV20-1 and TRBJ2-3; 9 bases map to TRBD2. The specimen sequenced was sorted CD4+, CD8+, or CD8+CD57+ T cells (not recorded which) from PBMCs. This sequence was found in a human donor with aplastic anemia. In nucleotides, the CDR3 is TGCAGTGCTCCTATCAGCGGGAGGACAGATACGCAGTATTTT. Its protein is CSAPISGRTDTQYF.